Sequencing of this TCR beta chain was carried out in a study of blood T cells in healthy people across ages. Study-level results: Diversity estimates drawn from one million T cells were deemed underestimates.

The second PCR ran about 6 to 12 cycles with a sample-barcoded 5' primer and J-beta primers. TCRdb reprocessed the 5' RACE reads via MiXCR and lists one record per CDR3 protein. The sample yields more than 900,000 distinct CDR3 sequences, roughly 28% seen once. Details on this clonotype: Antigen unknown.

CDR3 length equals 13 residues. Trimming cost V 5 bases and J 1 base, with 11 bases left between them. Germline V gene data show CDR1 as SQVTM and CDR2 as ANQGSEA. RNA extraction gave at least 5 micrograms of total RNA per sample. The sample also formed part of further work on T cells of mothers and their children. That work contributes: Related mother-child pairs showed slightly, non-significantly higher overlap than unrelated pairs. Detection of persistent microchimeric T cell clones did not occur.

Sample: blood. This receptor was obtained from a woman between 40 and 55 years old in good health. The gene calls are TRBV29-1 and TRBJ1-1; D not resolved. CDR3 amino acids: CSVPGGGNTEAFF. The DNA of the CDR3 is TGCAGCGTTCCCGGCGGAGGGAACACTGAAGCTTTCTTT.